This TCR beta chain emerged from a study of blood T cell repertoires in COVID-19. Study-level background: Samples of COVID-19 (acute and convalescent) were obtained from the United States, Italy and Spain. Nucleic acid was either cDNA or gDNA, and it came from T cells, B-cell-depleted T cells, or PBMCs.

Trimming removed 2 bases at V and 6 bases at J, with 6 bases between. CDR3 length: 12 amino acids. Looked up from germline, CDR1 is SGHRS and CDR2 is YFSETQ. Authors' analysis steps: Researchers report that nucleated cell counts were estimated from reference gene primer amplification. TCRdb keeps only in-frame clones here, not all; method: immunoSEQ multiplex PCR. Clonal size and the V and J genes are those of that table, whereas D and trimming came from the DNA. The table records approximately 74,000 clones, around 89% of them present only once. Specimen: peripheral blood. The chain is built from TRBV5-1 and TRBJ2-1; no clear D gene. This sequence was found in a woman aged 55-70 years with acute or convalescent COVID-19. The CDR3 region is CASSFNSNEQFF. The CDR3 DNA is TGCGCCAGCAGCTTTAACAGCAATGAGCAGTTCTTC.